A single sample is the source of the 4 T cell receptor beta chains below, sequenced in a study of blood T cell repertoires in COVID-19. Clones were sequenced by immunoSEQ multiplex PCR, and TCRdb holds only the in-frame ones, with some missing. The sample holds approximately 160,000 clones, around 80% seen once. Sequencing input: peripheral blood. Receptor source: a woman aged 55-69 years with acute or convalescent COVID-19.

The chain employs TRBV12-5 and TRBJ2-7; TRBD1 matches 9 bases. V dropped 6 bases and J dropped 2; count of bases not matched to a gene: 11. The CDR3 is made up of 16 amino acids. Germline CDR1 reads LGHNT; CDR2 reads FRNRAP. CDR3 sequence reads: CASGRPGTGSTYEQYF. The DNA of the CDR3 is TGTGCTAGTGGCCGACCCGGGACAGGGTCCACCTACGAGCAGTACTTC.

The V and J genes are TRBV19 and TRBJ1-2; 9 bases line up with TRBD1. The CDR3 sequence is 16 residues long. The V gene end was trimmed by 5 bases and the J gene end by 1 base; junction bases not matched to a gene: 8. Germline lookup yields CDR1 LNHDA and CDR2 SQIVND (reference sequence). CDR3 region: CASSQGQGTFNYGYTF. CDR3 nucleotides: TGTGCCAGTAGTCAAGGACAGGGGACCTTTAACTATGGCTACACCTTC.

The chain employs TRBV4-2 and TRBJ2-5, with D tentatively TRBD2 (5 bases). The CDR3 loop spans 13 amino acids. V was cut by 0 bases and J by 6 bases, with 8 bases left in between. The V gene's germline CDR1 is LGHNA and CDR2 YNFKEQ. The CDR3 is CASSQDLAQTQYF. The CDR3 coding sequence is TGTGCCAGCAGCCAAGACCTAGCTCAGACCCAGTACTTC.

The chain employs TRBV5-1 and TRBJ1-2; a weak D match, TRBD1 (5 bases). The CDR3 extends over 13 amino acids. Germline V gene lookup returns CDR1 SGHRS and CDR2 YFSETQ. V shed 0 bases and J shed 9 bases, with 12 bases lying between them. The CDR3 protein is CASSLDQGRSYTF. As DNA, the CDR3 is TGCGCCAGCAGCTTGGATCAGGGTCGAAGCTACACCTTC.